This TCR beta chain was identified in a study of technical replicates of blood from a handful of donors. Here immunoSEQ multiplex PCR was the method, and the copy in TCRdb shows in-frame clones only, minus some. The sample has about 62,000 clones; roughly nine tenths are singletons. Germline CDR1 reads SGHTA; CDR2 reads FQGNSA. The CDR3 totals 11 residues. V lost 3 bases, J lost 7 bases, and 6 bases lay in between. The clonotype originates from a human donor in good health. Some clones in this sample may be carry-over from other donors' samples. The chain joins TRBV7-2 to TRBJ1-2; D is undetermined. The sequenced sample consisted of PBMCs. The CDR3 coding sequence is TGTGCCAGCAGCTTTCGAGGTGGCTACACCTTC. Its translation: CASSFRGGYTF.